One sample yielded the 9 T cell receptor beta chains listed below, sequenced in a study of CD8 T cells in Susac syndrome. RNA in amounts of roughly 0.5 to 1 ug was reverse transcribed with random hexamers. MiXCR, run by TCRdb on the immunoSEQ multiplex PCR reads, gives a single entry per CDR3 protein. In the table there are about 89,000 distinct CDR3 sequences, about 93% of which are singletons. Specimen: CD8+ T cells from PBMCs. These receptors originate from a human donor in good health.

The chain is built from TRBV5-1 and TRBJ2-7; D perhaps matches TRBD1 (6 bases). Trimming removed 3 bases from V and 6 bases from J, with 16 bases in between. The CDR3 runs to 14 residues. The germline V gene has CDR1 SGHRS and CDR2 YFSETQ. The CDR3 DNA is TGCGCCAGCAGCTATACAGGGAGCTCCATCGAGCAGTACTTC. This codes for CASSYTGSSIEQYF.

The chain recombines TRBV29-1 with TRBJ2-7; TRBD2 matches at 7 bases. The CDR3 has 13 amino acids. Germline-derived CDR1 and CDR2 are SQVTM and ANQGSEA. Trimming took 6 bases from V and 6 from J; bases not matched to a gene: 11. This CDR3 is CSVSWGEGLEQYF. The CDR3, as DNA: TGCAGCGTATCGTGGGGGGAGGGCCTCGAGCAGTACTTC.

The rearrangement joins TRBV4-1 to TRBJ2-7, with a weak D call TRBD2 (6 bases). V lost 4 bases, J lost 2 bases, and 21 bases lay in between. Germline assignment: CDR1 MGHRA and CDR2 YSYEKL. The CDR3 has 17 residues. CDR3 nucleotide sequence: TGCGCCAGCAGCCCGCCGAGTGGCGGGACCCAACCCTACGAGCAGTACTTC. Translating it yields CASSPPSGGTQPYEQYF.

The chain carries TRBV5-1 and TRBJ2-7, with D possibly TRBD1 on 6 matching bases. CDR1 and CDR2 from the germline V gene are SGHRS and YFSETQ. Deletions cut 2 bases from V and 0 bases from J, with 12 bases between. The CDR3 covers 15 residues. The CDR3 loop is CASSLEQGVSYEQYF. The CDR3 DNA reads as TGCGCCAGCAGCTTAGAACAGGGTGTCTCCTACGAGCAGTACTTC.

The rearrangement uses TRBV6-1 and TRBJ2-3; 12 nucleotides match TRBD2. Per germline, CDR1 MNHNS and CDR2 SASEGT. V was pared by 3 bases and J by 1 base, with 2 bases of the junction left unmatched. This CDR3 comprises 16 residues. The CDR3 nucleotides are TGTGCCAGCAGTGAGTCTAGCGGGGGGGGCACAGATACGCAGTATTTT. Translating gives CASSESSGGGTDTQYF.

Comment on this clonotype: One end of the junction varies from germline; a read error may be responsible. This rearrangement joins TRBV9 to TRBJ2-7, with a possible D match to TRBD1 (8 bases). Germline V lookup: CDR1 SGDLS, CDR2 YYNGEE. CDR3 length equals 15 residues. CDR3 bases: TGTGCCGGCAGCGCAGGACAGGGAGCGGGGTACGAGCAGTACTTC. This encodes CAGSAGQGAGYEQYF.

The chain uses TRBV7-3 and TRBJ1-1; D is ambiguous. V lost 5 bases and J lost 4, with 11 bases in between. Germline V lookup: CDR1 SGHTA, CDR2 FQGTGA. The CDR3 length is 13 residues. The CDR3 DNA is TGTGCCAGCAGCGGAGGTGGAGCCACTGAAGCTTTCTTT. Protein sequence: CASSGGGATEAFF.

This clonotype has just one count. This rearrangement joins TRBV5-6 to TRBJ1-2; D unresolved. Trimming removed 2 bases at V and 7 bases at J, with 6 bases between. CDR1 is SGHDT and CDR2 is YYEEEE in the germline V gene. This CDR3 has 11 residues. The DNA for the CDR3 is TGTGCCAGCAGCTTTGGGGTTGGCTACACCTTC. Translation: CASSFGVGYTF. Using reference TRBV5-6 and TRBJ1-2 for the parts outside the CDR3, the full variable domain is DAGVTQSPTHLIKTRGQQVTLRCSPKSGHDTVSWYQQALGQGPQFIFQYYEEEERQRGNFPDRFSGHQFPNYSSELNVNALLLGDSALYLCASSFGVGYTFGSGTRLTVV.

The chain uses TRBV4-1 and TRBJ2-6; D gene uncertain. Germline CDR1 reads MGHRA; CDR2 reads YSYEKL. The V end lost 4 bases, the J end lost 2 bases, and 6 bases lay between the germline ends. The CDR3 loop spans 14 amino acids. This chain's CDR3 is CASSPDPGANVLTF. CDR3 DNA sequence: TGCGCCAGCAGCCCGGACCCTGGGGCCAACGTCCTGACTTTC.